The clone carrying this TCR beta chain was detected ten times or more. The antigen is not known. Template switching, a step in the protocol, added a universal primer site, and cDNA carried unique molecular identifiers. TCRdb ran MiXCR on the 5' RACE reads and lists one entry per CDR3 protein. Among about 900,000 distinct CDR3 sequences listed, approximately 13% were seen once. The CDR3 consists of 14 residues. V lost 10 bases, J lost 8 bases, and 12 bases stayed unmatched. Germline V gene lookup returns CDR1 ENHRY and CDR2 SYGVKD. The source of the sample is a study of identical twins. Findings and limits, study-wide: In cord blood, abundant beta clonotypes had fewer insertions; memory showed no trend. Donors were not followed over many years; analysis was cross-sectional. Model-predicted out-of-frame TCR alpha sharing fell below observed values in monozygotic twins.

These data are also associated with another study on yellow fever vaccine responses in identical twins.

This TCR was sampled from a woman aged 18-35 years in good health. What was sequenced was PBMCs. V and J are TRBV10-3 and TRBJ2-1; TRBD2 aligns across 9 bases. As DNA, the CDR3 is TGTGCCACTGCCGGGACTAGCTTTTCATATGAGCAGTTCTTC. Translating it yields CATAGTSFSYEQFF.